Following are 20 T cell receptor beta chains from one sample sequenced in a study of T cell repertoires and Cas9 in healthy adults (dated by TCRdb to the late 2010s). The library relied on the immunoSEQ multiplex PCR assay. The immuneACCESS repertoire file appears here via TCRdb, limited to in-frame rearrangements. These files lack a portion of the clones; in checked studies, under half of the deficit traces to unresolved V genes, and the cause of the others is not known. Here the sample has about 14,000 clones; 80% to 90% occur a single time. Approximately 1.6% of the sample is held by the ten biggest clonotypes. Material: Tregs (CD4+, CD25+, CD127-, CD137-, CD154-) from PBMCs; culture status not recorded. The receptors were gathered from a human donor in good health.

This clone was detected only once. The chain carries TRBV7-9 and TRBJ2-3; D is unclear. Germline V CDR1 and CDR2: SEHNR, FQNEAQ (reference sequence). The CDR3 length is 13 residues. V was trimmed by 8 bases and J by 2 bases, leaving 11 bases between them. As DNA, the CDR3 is TGTGCCAGCCGTCCCGGATTCACAGATACGCAGTATTTT. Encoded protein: CASRPGFTDTQYF.

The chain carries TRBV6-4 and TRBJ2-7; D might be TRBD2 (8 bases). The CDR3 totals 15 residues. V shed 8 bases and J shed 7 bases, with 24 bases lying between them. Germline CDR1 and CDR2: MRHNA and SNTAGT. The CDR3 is CASHPAGGPGGEQYV. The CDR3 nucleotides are TGTGCCAGCCACCCCGCGGGGGGACCAGGGGGGGAGCAGTACGTC.

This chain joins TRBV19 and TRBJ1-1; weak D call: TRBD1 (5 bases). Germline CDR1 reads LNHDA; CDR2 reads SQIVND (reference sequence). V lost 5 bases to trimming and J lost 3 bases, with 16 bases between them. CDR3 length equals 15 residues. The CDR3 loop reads CASSFGTGRDTEAFF. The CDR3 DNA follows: TGTGCCAGTAGTTTTGGTACGGGACGAGACACTGAAGCTTTCTTT.

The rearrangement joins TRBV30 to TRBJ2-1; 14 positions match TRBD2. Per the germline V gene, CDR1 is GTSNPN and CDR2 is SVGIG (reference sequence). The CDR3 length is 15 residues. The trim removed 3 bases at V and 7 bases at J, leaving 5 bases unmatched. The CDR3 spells CAWSGLAGGGNEQFF. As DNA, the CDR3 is TGTGCCTGGAGCGGACTAGCGGGGGGTGGGAATGAGCAGTTCTTC.

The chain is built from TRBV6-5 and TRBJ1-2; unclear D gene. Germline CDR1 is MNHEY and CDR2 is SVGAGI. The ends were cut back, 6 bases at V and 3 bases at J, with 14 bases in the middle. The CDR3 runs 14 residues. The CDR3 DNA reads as TGTGCCAGCAGGTTAGACGCACTCGACTATGGCTACACCTTC. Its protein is CASRLDALDYGYTF.

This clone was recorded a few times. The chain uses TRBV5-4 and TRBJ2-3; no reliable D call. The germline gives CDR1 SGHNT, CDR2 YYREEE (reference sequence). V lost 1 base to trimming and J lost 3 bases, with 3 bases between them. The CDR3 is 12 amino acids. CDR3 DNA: TGTGCCAGCAGCTTGAGGACAGATACGCAGTATTTT. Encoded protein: CASSLRTDTQYF.

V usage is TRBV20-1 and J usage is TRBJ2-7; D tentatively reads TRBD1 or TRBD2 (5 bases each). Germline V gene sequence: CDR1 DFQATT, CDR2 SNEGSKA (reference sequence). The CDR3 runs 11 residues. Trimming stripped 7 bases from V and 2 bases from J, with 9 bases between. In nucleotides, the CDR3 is TGCAGTGTGGTGGGGGCCTACGAGCAGTACGTC. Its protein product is CSVVGAYEQYV.

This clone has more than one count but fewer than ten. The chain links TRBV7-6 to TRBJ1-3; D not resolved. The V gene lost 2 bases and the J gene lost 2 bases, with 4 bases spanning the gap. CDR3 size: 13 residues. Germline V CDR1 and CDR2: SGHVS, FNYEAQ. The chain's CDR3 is CASSLRAGNTIYF. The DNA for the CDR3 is TGTGCCAGCAGCTTAAGGGCTGGAAACACCATATATTTT. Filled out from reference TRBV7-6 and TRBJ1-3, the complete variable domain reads GAGVSQSPRYKVTKRGQDVALRCDPISGHVSLYWYRQALGQGPEFLTYFNYEAQQDKSGLPNDRFSAERPEGSISTLTIQRTEQRDSAMYRCASSLRAGNTIYFGEGSWLTVV.

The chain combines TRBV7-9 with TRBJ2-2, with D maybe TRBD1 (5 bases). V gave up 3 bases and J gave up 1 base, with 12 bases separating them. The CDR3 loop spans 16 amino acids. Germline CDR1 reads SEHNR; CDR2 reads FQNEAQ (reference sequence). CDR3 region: CASSFRQTGNTGELFF. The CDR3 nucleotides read TGTGCCAGCAGCTTCCGACAAACAGGGAACACCGGGGAGCTGTTTTTT.

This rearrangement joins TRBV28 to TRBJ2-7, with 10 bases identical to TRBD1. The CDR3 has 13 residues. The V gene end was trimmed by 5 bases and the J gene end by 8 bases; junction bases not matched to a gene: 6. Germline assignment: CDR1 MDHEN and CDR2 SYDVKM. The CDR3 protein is CASSEPGQGKQYV. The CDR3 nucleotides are TGTGCCAGCAGTGAACCGGGACAGGGGAAGCAGTACGTC.

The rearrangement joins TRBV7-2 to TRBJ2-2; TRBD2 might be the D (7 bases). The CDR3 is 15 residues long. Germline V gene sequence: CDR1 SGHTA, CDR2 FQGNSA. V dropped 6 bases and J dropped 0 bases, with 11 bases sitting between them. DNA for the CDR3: TGTGCCAGCAGTACAGGGAGGGCGAACACCGGGGAGCTGTTTTTT. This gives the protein CASSTGRANTGELFF.

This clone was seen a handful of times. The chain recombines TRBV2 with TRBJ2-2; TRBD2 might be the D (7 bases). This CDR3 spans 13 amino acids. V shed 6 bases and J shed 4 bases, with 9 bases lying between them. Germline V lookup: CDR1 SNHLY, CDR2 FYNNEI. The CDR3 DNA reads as TGTGCCAGCAGGGGGGGGCTCACCGGGGAGCTGTTTTTT. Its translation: CASRGGLTGELFF. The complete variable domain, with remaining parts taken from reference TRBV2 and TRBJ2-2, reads EPEVTQTPSHQVTQMGQEVILRCVPISNHLYFYWYRQILGQKVEFLVSFYNNEISEKSEIFDDQFSVERPDGSNFTLKIRSTKLEDSAMYFCASRGGLTGELFFGEGSRLTVL.

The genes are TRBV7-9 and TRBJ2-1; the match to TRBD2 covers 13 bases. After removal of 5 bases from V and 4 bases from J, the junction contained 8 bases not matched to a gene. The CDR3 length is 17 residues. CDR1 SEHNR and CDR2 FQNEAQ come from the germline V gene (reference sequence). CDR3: CASSQQGLAGVYNEQFF. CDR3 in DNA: TGTGCCAGCAGCCAACAAGGACTAGCGGGGGTGTACAATGAGCAGTTCTTC.

CDR3 nucleotides: TGTGCCATCAGTAAAGACAGGGAGAACACCGGGGAGCTGTTTTTT. Translation: CAISKDRENTGELFF. The chain is built from TRBV10-3 and TRBJ2-2; 7 nucleotides match TRBD1. This CDR3 comprises 15 residues. The germline V gene has CDR1 ENHRY and CDR2 SYGVKD. Unmatched junction bases numbered 4, after V lost 5 bases and J lost 1 base.

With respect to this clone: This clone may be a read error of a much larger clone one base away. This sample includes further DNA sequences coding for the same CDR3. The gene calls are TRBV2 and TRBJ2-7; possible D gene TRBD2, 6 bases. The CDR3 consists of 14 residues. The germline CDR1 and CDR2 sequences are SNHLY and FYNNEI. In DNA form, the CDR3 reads TGTGCCAGCAGTATTCAGGGAGGAACCTACGAGCAGTATTTC. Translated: CASSIQGGTYEQYF.

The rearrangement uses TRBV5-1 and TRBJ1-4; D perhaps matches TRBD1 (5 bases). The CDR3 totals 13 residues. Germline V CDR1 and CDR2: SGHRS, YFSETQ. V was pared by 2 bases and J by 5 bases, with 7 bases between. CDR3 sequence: CASSFDRNEKLFF. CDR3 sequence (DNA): TGCGCCAGCAGCTTCGACAGAAATGAAAAACTGTTTTTT.

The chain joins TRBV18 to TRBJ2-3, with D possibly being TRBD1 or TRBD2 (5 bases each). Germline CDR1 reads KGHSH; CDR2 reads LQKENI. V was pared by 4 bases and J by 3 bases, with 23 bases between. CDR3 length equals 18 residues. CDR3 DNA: TGTGCCAGCTCACTCCTCCTGCCCCAGGGTTCGGGAACAGATACGCAGTATTTT. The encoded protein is CASSLLLPQGSGTDTQYF.

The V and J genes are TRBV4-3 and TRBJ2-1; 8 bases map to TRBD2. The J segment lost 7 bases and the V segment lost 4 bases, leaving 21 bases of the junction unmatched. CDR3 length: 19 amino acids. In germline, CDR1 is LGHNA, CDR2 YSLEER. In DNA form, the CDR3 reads TGCGCCAGCAGCCGGGATGGCAGGGCAAGAGCGGGGGCGAGGAATGAGCAGTTCTTC. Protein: CASSRDGRARAGARNEQFF.

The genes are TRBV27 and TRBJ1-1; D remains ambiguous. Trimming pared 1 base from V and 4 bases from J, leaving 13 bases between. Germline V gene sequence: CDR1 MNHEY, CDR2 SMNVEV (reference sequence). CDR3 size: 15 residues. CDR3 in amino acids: CASSLYLGVGTEAFF. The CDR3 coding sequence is TGTGCCAGCAGTTTATACCTCGGGGTGGGCACTGAAGCTTTCTTT.

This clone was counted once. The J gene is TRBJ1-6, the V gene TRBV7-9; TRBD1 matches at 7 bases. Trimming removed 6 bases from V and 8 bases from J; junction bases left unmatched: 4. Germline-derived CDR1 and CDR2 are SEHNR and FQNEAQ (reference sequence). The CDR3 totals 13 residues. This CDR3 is CASSYQGDSPLHF. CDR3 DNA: TGTGCCAGCAGTTACCAGGGGGATTCACCCCTCCACTTT.